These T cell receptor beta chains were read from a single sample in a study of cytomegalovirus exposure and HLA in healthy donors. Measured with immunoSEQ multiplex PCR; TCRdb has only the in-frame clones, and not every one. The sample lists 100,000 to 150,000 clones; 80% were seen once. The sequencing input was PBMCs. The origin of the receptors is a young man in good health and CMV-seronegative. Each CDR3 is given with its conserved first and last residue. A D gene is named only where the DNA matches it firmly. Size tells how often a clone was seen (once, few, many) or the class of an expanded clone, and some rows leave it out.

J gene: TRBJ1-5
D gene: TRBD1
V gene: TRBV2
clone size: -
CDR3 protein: CASTGQGAKQPQHF
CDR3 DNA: TGTGCCAGCACGGGACAGGGGGCTAAACAGCCCCAGCATTTT

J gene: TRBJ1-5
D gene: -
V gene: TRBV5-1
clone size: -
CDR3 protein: CASSLDWGDNQPQHF
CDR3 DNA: TGCGCCAGCAGCTTGGATTGGGGAGACAATCAGCCCCAGCATTTT

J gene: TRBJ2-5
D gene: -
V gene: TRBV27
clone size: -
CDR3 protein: CASSLPAGTQYF
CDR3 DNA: TGTGCCAGCAGTCTCCCCGCGGGGACCCAGTACTTC

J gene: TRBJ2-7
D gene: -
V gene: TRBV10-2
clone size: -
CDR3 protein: CASSESWGQSYEQYF
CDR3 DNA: TGCGCCAGCAGTGAGTCTTGGGGACAATCCTACGAGCAGTACTTC

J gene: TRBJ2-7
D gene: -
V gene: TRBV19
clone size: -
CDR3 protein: CASSLRTGSYEQYF
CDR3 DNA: TGTGCCAGTAGTCTCCGGACGGGATCCTACGAGCAGTACTTC

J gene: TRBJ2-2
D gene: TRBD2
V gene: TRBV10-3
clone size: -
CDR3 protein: CASQPVGGRTNTGELFF
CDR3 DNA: TGTGCCAGCCAACCCGTCGGCGGGAGGACGAACACCGGGGAGCTGTTTTTT

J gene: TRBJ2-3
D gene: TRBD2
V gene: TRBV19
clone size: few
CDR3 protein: CASSDPSGRAISTDTQYF
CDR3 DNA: TGTGCCAGTAGTGACCCTAGCGGGAGGGCGATAAGCACAGATACGCAGTATTTT

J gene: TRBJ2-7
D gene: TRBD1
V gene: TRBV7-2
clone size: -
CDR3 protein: CASSVTGTGDYEQYF
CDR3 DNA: TGTGCCAGCAGCGTTACCGGGACAGGGGATTACGAGCAGTACTTC

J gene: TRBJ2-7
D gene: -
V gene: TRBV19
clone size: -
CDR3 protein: CASSMEGSSEQYF
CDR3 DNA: TGTGCCAGTAGTATGGAGGGGAGCTCCGAGCAGTACTTC

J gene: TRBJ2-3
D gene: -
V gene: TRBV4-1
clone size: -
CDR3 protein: CASSQVGTTSTDTQYF
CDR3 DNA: TGCGCCAGCAGCCAAGTCGGGACAACTAGCACAGATACGCAGTATTTT

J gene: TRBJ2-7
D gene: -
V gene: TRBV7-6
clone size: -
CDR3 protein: CASSLPGQGYEQYF
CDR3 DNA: TGTGCCAGCAGTTTACCGGGACAAGGCTACGAGCAGTACTTC

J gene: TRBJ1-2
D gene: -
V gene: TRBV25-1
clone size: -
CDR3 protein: CASSERPPGEGYGYTF
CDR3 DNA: TGTGCCAGCAGTGAACGTCCCCCAGGGGAGGGCTATGGCTACACCTTC

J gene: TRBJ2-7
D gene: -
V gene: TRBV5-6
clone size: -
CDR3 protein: CASSRDSNYEQYF
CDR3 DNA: TGTGCCAGCAGCCGAGACTCAAACTACGAGCAGTACTTC

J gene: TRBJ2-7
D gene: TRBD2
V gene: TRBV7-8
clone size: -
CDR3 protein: CASSLGVLAGFSYEQYF
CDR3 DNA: TGTGCCAGCAGCTTAGGGGTACTAGCGGGATTCTCCTACGAGCAGTACTTC

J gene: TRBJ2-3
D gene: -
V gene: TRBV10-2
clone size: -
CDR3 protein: CASSESRSRRRGLNTQYF
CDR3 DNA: TGCGCCAGCAGTGAGTCGAGGTCTAGGAGGAGGGGTTTAAATACGCAGTATTTT

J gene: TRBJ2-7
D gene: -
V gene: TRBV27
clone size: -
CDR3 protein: CASGAGPYYEQYF
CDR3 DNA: TGTGCCAGCGGGGCAGGGCCCTACTACGAGCAGTACTTC

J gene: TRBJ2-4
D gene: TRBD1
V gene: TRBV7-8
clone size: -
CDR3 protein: CASSEDRGRLAKNIQYF
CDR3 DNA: TGTGCCAGCAGCGAGGACAGGGGGCGTTTAGCCAAAAACATTCAGTACTTC

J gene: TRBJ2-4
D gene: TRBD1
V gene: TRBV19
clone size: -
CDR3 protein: CASSIIGATGAKNIQYF
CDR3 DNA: TGTGCCAGTAGTATAATCGGGGCGACAGGGGCCAAAAACATTCAGTACTTC

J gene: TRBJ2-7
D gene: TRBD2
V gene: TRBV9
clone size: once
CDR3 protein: CASSVSSGTYEQYF
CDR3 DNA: TGTGCCAGCAGCGTATCTAGCGGGACCTACGAGCAGTACTTC

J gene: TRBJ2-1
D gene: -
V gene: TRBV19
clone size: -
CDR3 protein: CASSLVGVNNEQFF
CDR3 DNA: TGTGCCAGTAGTCTCGTGGGAGTAAACAATGAGCAGTTCTTC

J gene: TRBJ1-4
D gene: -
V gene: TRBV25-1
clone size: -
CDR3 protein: CASSALNEKLFF
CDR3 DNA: TGTGCCAGCAGTGCCCTAAATGAAAAACTGTTTTTT

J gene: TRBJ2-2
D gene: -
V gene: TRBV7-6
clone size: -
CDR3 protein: CASSLAGVYTGELFF
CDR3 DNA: TGTGCCAGCAGCTTAGCCGGAGTTTACACCGGGGAGCTATTTTTT

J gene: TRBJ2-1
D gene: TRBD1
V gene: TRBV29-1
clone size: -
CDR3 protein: CSVGEQGASGEQFF
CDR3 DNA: TGCAGCGTTGGCGAACAGGGGGCATCAGGTGAGCAGTTCTTC

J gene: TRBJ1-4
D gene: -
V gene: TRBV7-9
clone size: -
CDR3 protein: CASSSNRDEKLFF
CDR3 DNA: TGTGCCAGCAGCTCCAACAGGGATGAAAAACTGTTTTTT

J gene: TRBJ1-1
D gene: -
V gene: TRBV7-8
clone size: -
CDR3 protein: CASSFTGALNTEAFF
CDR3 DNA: TGTGCCAGCAGCTTTACTGGAGCCCTGAACACTGAAGCTTTCTTT

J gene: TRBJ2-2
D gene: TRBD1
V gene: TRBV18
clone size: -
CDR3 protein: CASSPARTGFGSPRVWNTGELFF
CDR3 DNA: TGTGCCAGCTCACCAGCAAGGACAGGGTTTGGTTCCCCTAGGGTGTGGAACACCGGGGAGCTGTTTTTT

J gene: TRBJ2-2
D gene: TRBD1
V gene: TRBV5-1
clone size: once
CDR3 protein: CASSWSGTGVTGELFF
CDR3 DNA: TGCGCCAGCAGCTGGAGCGGGACAGGGGTTACCGGGGAGCTGTTTTTT

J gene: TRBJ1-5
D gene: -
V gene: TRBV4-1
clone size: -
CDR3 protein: CASSQQGYSNQPQHF
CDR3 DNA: TGCGCCAGCAGCCAGCAGGGTTATAGCAATCAGCCCCAGCATTTT

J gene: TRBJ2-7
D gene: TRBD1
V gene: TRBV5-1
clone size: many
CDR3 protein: CASSPGQGTSYEQYF
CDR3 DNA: TGCGCCAGCAGCCCCGGACAGGGGACCTCCTACGAGCAGTACTTC

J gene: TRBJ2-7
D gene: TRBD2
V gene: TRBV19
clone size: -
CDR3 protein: CASSKRTGTSGYEQYF
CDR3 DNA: TGTGCCAGTAGTAAGAGAACCGGGACTAGCGGATACGAGCAGTACTTC

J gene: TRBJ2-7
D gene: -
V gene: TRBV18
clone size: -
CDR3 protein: CASSPMGRPYEQYF
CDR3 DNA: TGTGCCAGCTCACCCATGGGGCGACCCTACGAGCAGTACTTC

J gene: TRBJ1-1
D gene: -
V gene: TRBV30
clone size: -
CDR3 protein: CAWRQGNTEAFF
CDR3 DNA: TGTGCCTGGAGGCAGGGAAACACTGAAGCTTTCTTT

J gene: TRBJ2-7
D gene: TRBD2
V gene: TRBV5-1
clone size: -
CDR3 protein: CASSSPGLSSEQYF
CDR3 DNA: TGCGCCAGCAGCTCTCCGGGACTATCAAGTGAGCAGTACTTC

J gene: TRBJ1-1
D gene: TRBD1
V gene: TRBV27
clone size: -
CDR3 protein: CASSSGTGRTEAFF
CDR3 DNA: TGTGCCAGCAGTAGCGGGACAGGGAGGACTGAAGCTTTCTTT

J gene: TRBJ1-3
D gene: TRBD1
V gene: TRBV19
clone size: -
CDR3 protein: CASSGELTGDGNTIYF
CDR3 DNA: TGTGCCAGTAGTGGAGAATTGACAGGGGATGGAAACACCATATATTTT

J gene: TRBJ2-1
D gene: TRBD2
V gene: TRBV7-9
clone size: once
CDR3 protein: CASSLVPSGRDEQFF
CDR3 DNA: TGTGCCAGCAGCTTAGTCCCTAGCGGGAGGGATGAGCAGTTCTTC

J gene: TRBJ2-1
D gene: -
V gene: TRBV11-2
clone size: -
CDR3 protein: CASEGPSGQSSYNEQFF
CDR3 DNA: TGTGCCAGCGAGGGCCCATCGGGCCAGAGCTCCTACAATGAGCAGTTCTTC

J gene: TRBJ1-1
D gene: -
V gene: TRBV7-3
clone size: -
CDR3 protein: CASRPDSFTEAFF
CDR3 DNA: TGTGCCAGCAGACCGGACAGTTTCACTGAAGCTTTCTTT

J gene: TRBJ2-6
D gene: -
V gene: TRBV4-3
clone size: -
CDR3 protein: CASSQESTAYSGANVLTF
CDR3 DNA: TGCGCCAGCAGCCAAGAAAGCACAGCTTACTCTGGGGCCAACGTCCTGACTTTC

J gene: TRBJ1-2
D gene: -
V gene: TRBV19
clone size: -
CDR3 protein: CASSISGSGLDGYTF
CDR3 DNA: TGTGCCAGTAGTATTAGTGGCAGTGGACTGGATGGCTACACCTTC

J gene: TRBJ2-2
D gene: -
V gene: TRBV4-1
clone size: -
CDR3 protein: CASSPAGTPNTGELFF
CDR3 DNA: TGCGCCAGCAGCCCAGCCGGGACACCAAACACCGGGGAGCTGTTTTTT

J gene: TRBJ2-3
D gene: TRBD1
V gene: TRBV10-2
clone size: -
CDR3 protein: CASRTGTGYTDTQYF
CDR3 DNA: TGCGCCAGCAGGACCGGGACAGGATACACAGATACGCAGTATTTT

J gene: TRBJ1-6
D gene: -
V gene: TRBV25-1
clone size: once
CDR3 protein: CASSEYGEVNSPLHF
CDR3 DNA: TGTGCCAGCAGTGAATACGGGGAGGTGAATTCACCCCTCCACTTT

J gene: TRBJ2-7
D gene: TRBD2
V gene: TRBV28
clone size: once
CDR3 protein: CASSPRLAGAYEQYF
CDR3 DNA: TGTGCCAGCAGTCCGCGACTAGCGGGAGCCTACGAGCAGTACTTC

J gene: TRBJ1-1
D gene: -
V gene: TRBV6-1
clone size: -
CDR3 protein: CASRGYIGTEAFF
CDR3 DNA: TGTGCCAGCCGGGGATATATAGGCACTGAAGCTTTCTTT

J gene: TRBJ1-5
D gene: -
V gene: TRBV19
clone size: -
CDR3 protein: CASSISSGSRGNQPQHF
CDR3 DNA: TGTGCCAGTAGTATCAGCTCGGGGAGTCGGGGCAATCAGCCCCAGCATTTT

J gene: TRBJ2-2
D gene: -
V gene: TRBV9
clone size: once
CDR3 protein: CASSPLSLRGQSNTGELFF
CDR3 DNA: TGTGCCAGCAGCCCCTTGAGTCTGAGAGGACAATCGAACACCGGGGAGCTGTTTTTT

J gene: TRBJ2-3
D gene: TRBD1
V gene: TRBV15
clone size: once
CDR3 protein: CATSRDRTGPDTQYF
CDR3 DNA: TGTGCCACCAGCAGAGATCGGACAGGGCCAGATACGCAGTATTTT

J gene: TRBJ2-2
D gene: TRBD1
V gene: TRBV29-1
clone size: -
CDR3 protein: CSGEVPGQGRELFF
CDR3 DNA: TGCAGCGGTGAAGTCCCGGGACAGGGGCGGGAGCTGTTTTTT